The rows below give T cell receptor beta chains drawn from one sample of a study of vaccination and CD4 T cells after COVID-19. Each CDR3 protein is one row after TCRdb ran MiXCR on the PCR reads. The table records 12,000 to 15,000 distinct CDR3 sequences, 50% to 75% of them present only once. Their antigens remain unidentified. The specimen sequenced was CD4+ T cells from blood, cultured in vitro. The origin of the receptors is a human donor who had recovered from COVID-19. CDR3s leave out the opening cysteine and the closing phenylalanine or tryptophan. Fields, in order: J gene, V gene, CDR3 protein.

j_call: TRBJ2-7
v_call: TRBV2
cdr3_aa: ASSKGLAGRQY

j_call: TRBJ1-1
v_call: TRBV6-1
cdr3_aa: ASRQGIRNTEAF

j_call: TRBJ2-5
v_call: TRBV30
cdr3_aa: AWSVQGGKKTQY

j_call: TRBJ1-3
v_call: TRBV2
cdr3_aa: ASSPHGGIAGNTIY

j_call: TRBJ2-7
v_call: TRBV20-1
cdr3_aa: SARDPWLGGEQY

j_call: TRBJ1-5
v_call: TRBV25-1
cdr3_aa: ASSATGGTQPQH

j_call: TRBJ1-2
v_call: TRBV7-9
cdr3_aa: ASSSNRGYGYT

j_call: TRBJ1-2
v_call: TRBV12-3/TRBV12-4
cdr3_aa: ASSPTRANYGYT

j_call: TRBJ2-7
v_call: TRBV15
cdr3_aa: ATSKWGRDEGEQY

j_call: TRBJ2-5
v_call: TRBV7-8
cdr3_aa: ASSLGQGARQETQY

j_call: TRBJ1-2
v_call: TRBV2
cdr3_aa: ASRTGTDYGYT

j_call: TRBJ2-7
v_call: TRBV7-3
cdr3_aa: ASSSQTGYEQY

j_call: TRBJ2-1
v_call: TRBV28
cdr3_aa: ASIGRRQGRITQF

j_call: TRBJ2-1
v_call: TRBV20-1
cdr3_aa: SASGRLNEQF

j_call: -
v_call: TRBV20-1
cdr3_aa: SATPPGGLAGGNYEQY

j_call: TRBJ1-6
v_call: TRBV6-1
cdr3_aa: ASTPAGTERSPLH

j_call: TRBJ2-7
v_call: TRBV20-1
cdr3_aa: SASIQEQY

j_call: TRBJ1-5
v_call: TRBV30
cdr3_aa: AWRGIGPHQPQH

j_call: TRBJ2-2
v_call: TRBV7-3
cdr3_aa: ASSLSGHITNTGELF

j_call: TRBJ1-5
v_call: TRBV6-2/TRBV6-3
cdr3_aa: ASSYSRGRPGLSNQPQH

j_call: TRBJ1-2
v_call: TRBV6-2/TRBV6-3
cdr3_aa: ASSYSGRGTYGYT

j_call: TRBJ1-5
v_call: TRBV2
cdr3_aa: ASRQLSNQPQH

j_call: TRBJ2-3
v_call: TRBV20-1
cdr3_aa: STAEDGGDTQY

j_call: TRBJ1-3
v_call: TRBV29-1
cdr3_aa: SVVTATAGNTIY

j_call: TRBJ1-5
v_call: TRBV18
cdr3_aa: ASSPNRDQPQH

j_call: TRBJ2-3
v_call: TRBV20-1
cdr3_aa: SAESSGRFADTQY

j_call: TRBJ1-5
v_call: TRBV19
cdr3_aa: ASSTLLAGVGPQH